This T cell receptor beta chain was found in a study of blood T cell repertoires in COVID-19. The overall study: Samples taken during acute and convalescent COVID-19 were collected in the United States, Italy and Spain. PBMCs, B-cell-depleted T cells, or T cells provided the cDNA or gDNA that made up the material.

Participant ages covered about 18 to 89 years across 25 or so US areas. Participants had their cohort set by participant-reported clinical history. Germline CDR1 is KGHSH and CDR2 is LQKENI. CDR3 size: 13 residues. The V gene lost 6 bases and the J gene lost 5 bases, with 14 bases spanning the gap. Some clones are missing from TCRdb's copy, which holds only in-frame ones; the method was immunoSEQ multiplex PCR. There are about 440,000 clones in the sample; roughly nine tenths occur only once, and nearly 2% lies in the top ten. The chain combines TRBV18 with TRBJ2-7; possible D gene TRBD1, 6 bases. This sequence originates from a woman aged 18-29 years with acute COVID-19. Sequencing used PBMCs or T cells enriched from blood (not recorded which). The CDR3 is CASSQLQGHEQYF. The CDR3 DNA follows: TGTGCCAGCTCTCAACTACAGGGTCACGAGCAGTACTTC.